What follows are 19 T cell receptor beta chains derived from one specimen sequenced in a study of CD8+CD57+ T cells in acquired aplastic anemia. Study results and caveats: Among patients, total CD4+ and CD8+ pools exceeded CD8+CD57+ cells in diversity.

Previously, flow cytometry had revealed CD8+CD57+ cell expansion in the patients chosen for sequencing. Template material for TCR beta VDJ and CDR3 profiling consisted of genomic DNA. TCRdb reprocessed the reads via MiXCR and lists one record per CDR3 protein. The repertoire includes roughly 17,000 distinct CDR3 sequences, around two fifths of them detected once, and 80% to 90% sits in the top ten. These TCRs' antigens remain unknown. Source material: CD8+CD57+ T cells sorted from PBMCs. Subset denoted: bead-enriched CD8+CD57+ effector memory T cells from SAA patients. These receptor sequences come from a human donor with aplastic anemia.

This chain joins TRBV5-5 and TRBJ2-1; TRBD2 is a possible D gene (6 bases). Trimming left V 0 bases short and J 5 bases short, with 9 bases between. CDR1 and CDR2 from the germline V gene are SGHKS and YYEKEE (reference sequence). The CDR3 is 14 amino acids. In DNA, the CDR3 is TGTGCCAGCAGCTTGGCGGGACTCAACAATGAGCAGTTCTTC. Amino acid sequence: CASSLAGLNNEQFF.

The chain joins TRBV5-6 to TRBJ2-2; TRBD2 aligns across 12 bases. CDR3 length equals 16 residues. Germline V gene sequence: CDR1 SGHDT, CDR2 YYEEEE. Trimming cost V 5 bases and J 5 bases; bases outside gene matches: 7. CDR3 coding DNA: TGTGCCAGCAGTCGACTAGCGGGGGTTGGTACCGGGGAGCTGTTTTTT. As protein: CASSRLAGVGTGELFF.

Many counts were recorded for this clonotype. A clone one base away is much larger, so this may be a read error. The chain links TRBV7-8 to TRBJ2-5; TRBD2 aligns across 7 bases. Trimming cost V 6 bases and J 1 base; bases outside gene matches: 8. CDR3 length: 15 amino acids. Germline V gives CDR1 SGHVS, CDR2 FQNEAQ. The CDR3 spells CASSYGGTIQETQYF. The DNA of the CDR3 is TGTGCCAGCAGTTACGGGGGGACCATCCAAGAGACCCAGTACTTC.

This clonotype occurred many times. The chain joins TRBV29-1 to TRBJ2-1; 7 nucleotides line up with TRBD2. In germline, CDR1 is SQVTM, CDR2 ANQGSEA. The CDR3 runs 12 residues. The CDR3 bases are TGCAGTTCGAGCGGGGCCTACAATGAGCAGTTCTTC. It translates to CSSSGAYNEQFF.

This clonotype has a count of ten or more. The gene calls are TRBV9 and TRBJ2-1; possibly TRBD2 for D (6 bases). Germline CDR1 SGDLS, CDR2 YYNGEE. V dropped 3 bases and J dropped 5 bases, with 15 bases sitting between them. This CDR3 spans 15 amino acids. Written as DNA, the CDR3 is TGTGCCAGCAGCGAGGGAGGTTTCGCCCACAATGAGCAGTTCTTC. Amino acid sequence: CASSEGGFAHNEQFF. The full variable domain, in which reference TRBV9 and TRBJ2-1 provide the parts outside the CDR3, is DSGVTQTPKHLITATGQRVTLRCSPRSGDLSVYWYQQSLDQGLQFLIQYYNGEERAKGNILERFSAQQFPDLHSELNLSSLELGDSALYFCASSEGGFAHNEQFFGPGTRLTVL.

Remarks on this clonotype: At one end the junction does not follow the germline gene, possibly because of a read error. The V call is TRBV24-1, the J call TRBJ1-4; D unclear. The CDR3 contains 13 residues. Germline V gene data show CDR1 as KGHDR and CDR2 as SFDVKD. Written as DNA, the CDR3 is TGTGCCACCAGTGATTCCAGCTACGAAAAACTGGTTTTT. Protein product: CATSDSSYEKLVF.

This clonotype was seen a few times. The rearrangement links TRBV4-1 to TRBJ1-6, with unresolved D. The germline gives CDR1 MGHRA, CDR2 YSYEKL. The CDR3 extends over 13 amino acids. V dropped 3 bases and J dropped 8 bases, with 8 bases sitting between them. CDR3 amino acids: CASSQIVYSPLHF. CDR3 bases: TGCGCCAGCAGCCAGATAGTTTATTCACCCCTCCACTTT.

V gene TRBV5-1 combines with J gene TRBJ1-1; tentatively, D is TRBD1 (5 bases). V lost 4 bases, J lost 5 bases, and 12 bases lay in between. The CDR3 contains 13 residues. CDR1 is SGHRS and CDR2 is YFSETQ in the germline V gene. In nucleotides, the CDR3 is TGCGCCAGCAGCGCCGGGACGCATACTGAAGCTTTCTTT. Its protein product is CASSAGTHTEAFF.

This clonotype was seen once. This chain connects TRBV2 to TRBJ2-7; 13 nucleotides line up with TRBD2. With V trimmed by 5 bases and J by 6 bases, 7 bases remained unmatched. The CDR3 has 15 amino acids. The germline CDR1 and CDR2 sequences are SNHLY and FYNNEI. DNA of the CDR3: TGTGCCAGCAGTTCAGGGACTAGCGGGGAAACCGAGCAGTACTTC. Its translation is CASSSGTSGETEQYF. The entire variable domain, with the rest obtained from reference TRBV2 and TRBJ2-7, is as follows: EPEVTQTPSHQVTQMGQEVILRCVPISNHLYFYWYRQILGQKVEFLVSFYNNEISEKSEIFDDQFSVERPDGSNFTLKIRSTKLEDSAMYFCASSSGTSGETEQYFGPGTRLTVT.

This clonotype was found a few times. The chain links TRBV10-3 to TRBJ2-2; no firm D call. CDR1 is ENHRY, CDR2 SYGVKD, per germline. The CDR3 runs 14 residues. Trimming stripped 3 bases from V and 4 bases from J, with 9 bases between. Here the CDR3 DNA reads TGTGCCATCAGTGAAGATAGGAGCACCGGGGAGCTGTTTTTT. Its protein product is CAISEDRSTGELFF.

Concerning this clonotype: Lacking the conserved final phenylalanine or tryptophan, this CDR3 likely reflects a read error. The chain joins TRBV19 to TRBJ2-5; D gene ambiguous. Germline CDR1 LNHDA, CDR2 SQIVND (reference sequence). V lost 3 bases and J lost 2, with 10 bases in between. The CDR3 contains 14 residues. The CDR3 spells CASSIRSKQETQYS. In nucleotides, the CDR3 is TGTGCCAGTAGTATCCGGTCTAAACAAGAGACCCAGTACTCC.

The CDR3 sequence: CASSTRQDTQYF. The CDR3 DNA sequence: TGTGCCAGTAGTACTAGACAGGATACGCAGTATTTT. V is TRBV19 and J is TRBJ2-3, with D possibly TRBD1 on 5 matching bases. The CDR3 spans 12 residues. Trimming removed 4 bases at V and 6 bases at J, with 8 bases between. CDR1 and CDR2 from the germline V gene are LNHDA and SQIVND (reference sequence).

This clonotype appeared many times. The V gene is TRBV25-1, the J gene TRBJ2-7, with 9 nucleotides matching TRBD2. The CDR3 consists of 13 residues. V shed 4 bases, J shed 5 bases, and the junction held 3 bases outside the gene matches. Germline V gene data show CDR1 as MGHDK and CDR2 as SYGVNS. CDR3 protein: CASSASGTHEQYF. The CDR3 region has the DNA TGTGCCAGCAGTGCTAGCGGGACCCACGAGCAGTACTTC.

To note about this clonotype: An end of the junction does not agree with germline; a read error may underlie this. The genes are TRBV24-1 and TRBJ2-2, with 9 bases lining up with TRBD2. The CDR3 is made up of 15 amino acids. Germline V CDR1 and CDR2: KGHDR, SFDVKD. The CDR3 nucleotides read TGTGCCACCAGTCTTGCGGGAGGGAACACCGGGGAGCTGTCTTTT. Its protein product is CATSLAGGNTGELSF.

The V and J genes are TRBV14 and TRBJ1-6; tentative D call: TRBD1 (6 bases). The CDR3 is 15 residues long. Germline CDR1 reads SGHDN; CDR2 reads FVKESK. V lost 5 bases and J lost 8, with 16 bases in between. The CDR3 DNA is TGTGCCAGCAGCTATAGAACAGGGCTGCATTCACCCCTCCACTTT. Translation: CASSYRTGLHSPLHF.

The chain links TRBV5-6 to TRBJ2-3; the match to TRBD1 covers 8 bases. The CDR3 is made up of 17 amino acids. The germline V gene has CDR1 SGHDT and CDR2 YYEEEE. V shed 0 bases and J 0 bases; nucleotides not matched to a gene: 6. The CDR3 DNA sequence: TGTGCCAGCAGCTTGGGGGGGACAGGCTTTAGCACAGATACGCAGTATTTT. Its protein product is CASSLGGTGFSTDTQYF.

This clonotype was picked up many times. The rearrangement uses TRBV7-9 and TRBJ2-3; 9 nucleotides match TRBD2. The V gene's germline CDR1 is SEHNR and CDR2 FQNEAQ (reference sequence). With V trimmed by 2 bases and J by 0 bases, 3 bases remained unmatched. The length of the CDR3 is 16 residues. Here the CDR3 reads CASSLSGGLSTDTQYF. The CDR3 DNA sequence: TGTGCCAGCAGCTTAAGCGGGGGGCTCAGCACAGATACGCAGTATTTT.

V usage is TRBV2 and J usage is TRBJ2-2, with a tentative D call TRBD1 (6 bases). The germline V gene has CDR1 SNHLY and CDR2 FYNNEI. The CDR3 length is 14 residues. Trimming stripped 3 bases from V and 6 bases from J, with 11 bases between. CDR3 DNA: TGTGCCAGCAGTGACCGGACAGTTTCCGGGGAGCTGTTTTTT. This translates into CASSDRTVSGELFF.

This clonotype was seen ten or more times. V and J are TRBV11-2 and TRBJ1-1; TRBD1 is a possible D gene (6 bases). The germline V gene encodes CDR1 SGHAT and CDR2 FQNNGV. The CDR3 spans 17 residues. V shed 1 base and J shed 1 base, with 16 bases lying between them. CDR3 DNA sequence: TGTGCCAGCAGCTTAGCCCCTCTTGGGGGCCCGAACACTGAAGCTTTCTTT. This sequence encodes CASSLAPLGGPNTEAFF.